This TCR beta chain came from a study of blood T cell repertoires in COVID-19. Study-level background: PBMCs, B-cell-depleted T cells, or T cells were the source of the cDNA or gDNA that made up the material.

This CDR3 is built from 14 residues. Trimming shortened V by 3 bases and J by 6 bases, and 14 bases separated the two germline ends. CDR1 is PRHDT, CDR2 FYEKMQ, per germline (reference sequence). Here immunoSEQ multiplex PCR was the method, and the copy in TCRdb shows in-frame clones only, minus some. The sample yields roughly 180,000 clones, over 80% seen once. Source material: peripheral blood. The chain recombines TRBV13 with TRBJ1-1; D possibly corresponds to TRBD1 (5 bases). This TCR derives from a woman aged 40 to 50 with COVID-19, enrolled during active disease. The CDR3 bases are TGTGCCAGCAGCTTTAGCGGGCGGGGGGCTGAAGCTTTCTTT. Translating gives CASSFSGRGAEAFF.